The clone carrying this T cell receptor (beta chain) was observed a handful of times. The germline V gene has CDR1 SGHVS and CDR2 FNYEAQ. Trimming pared 7 bases from V and 6 bases from J, leaving 9 bases between. This CDR3 comprises 12 residues. This sample is part of a study of T cells after posttransplantation cyclophosphamide. A marrow graft followed busulfan-fludarabine conditioning, with cyclophosphamide on days +3 and +4. This table comes from immunoSEQ multiplex PCR, and its TCRdb copy is limited to in-frame clones, with some not included. The record shows over 10,000 clones for this sample, with no singletons present.

This TCR was sampled from a female patient in her forties or fifties who received an allogeneic stem cell transplant from a related donor, was CMV-positive, and had acute GVHD only. The graft donor may be the source of some T cells. This sequence joins TRBV7-6 and TRBJ2-2, with D hard to call. Here the sequenced sample was PBMCs, taken after allogeneic stem cell transplant with posttransplant cyclophosphamide. The CDR3 spells CASTHASGELFF. In DNA, the CDR3 is TGTGCCAGCACCCATGCGTCCGGGGAGCTGTTTTTT.